This T cell receptor (beta chain) was recovered during a study of cytomegalovirus exposure and HLA in healthy donors (dated by TCRdb to 2017 to 2019). Looking at the study overall: An earlier analysis of under 600 of the donors reported 276 Gb of sequence data and 117 million unique TCR beta sequences from about 179 million T cells. Approximately 330 gigabases of sequencing data and around 85 million unique TCR sequences made up an early release that covered nearly 650 HLA-typed donors. Of the 398 genotyped donors, 75% to 85% were placed in the genetic ancestry cluster associated with self-reported Caucasian donors. The study was designed to test whether signatures of past pathogen exposure could be identified by cataloging public T cell receptors. The study used immunosequencing to profile the T cell repertoires of 666 subjects and linked those repertoires to cytomegalovirus serostatus. A separate validation cohort of more than 100 different subjects was used in addition to the 666-subject first cohort. To predict cytomegalovirus infection status, the study combined high-throughput TCR immunosequencing, statistical association of individual TCRs with disease status, and machine learning. A later analysis re-analyzed previously published TCR beta repertoires from roughly 690 donors and added high-resolution HLA genotyping to study TCR occurrence patterns. In the later analysis, no new phenotypic data were used to find candidate immune exposures; instead, reliance was placed on TCR beta sequences and their occurrence across donors. An earlier analysis of 587 of the donors used high-throughput TCR beta sequencing to judge whether each TCR beta V gene segment behaved as functional or pseudogenic. Donor age, sex, ethnicity and CMV serostatus were collected together with the repertoire data. A later genetic analysis used genome-wide SNP genotypes for about 65% of the roughly 700 donors, treating that subset as a discovery cohort. Every repertoire in the discovery cohort had been generated on one and the same sequencing platform. HLA typing included class I and class II loci at four-digit resolution. Typing coverage varied by locus: about 629-640 donors for A, B, C, DRB1 and DQB1; 500 to 550 for DQA1; over 600 for DPA1; roughly 470 for DPB1. Several DR-DQ haplotypes were handled as single units for association and clustering because linkage in the cohort was strong. Among 300 to 450 genotyped donors of the cohort, an average of approximately 250,000 unique TCR beta nucleotide sequences were sequenced per donor, around 20% of them non-productive. Results the study describes overall, beyond this receptor: In a later genetic analysis, fewer N-insertions in productive TCRs were reported among donors in an Asian-associated ancestry cluster than the roughly 700-donor mean. The sequencing pipeline was judged likely to have produced a cluster of highly shared sequence variants as a technical artifact. The presence/absence analyses assumed that sequencing depth was roughly uniform across donors, and that assumption may not be true. In both the original and validation cohorts, the classifier was reported to diagnose cytomegalovirus status with high specificity and sensitivity. In a later analysis, several top co-occurrence clusters were reported to appear linked to parvovirus B19, influenza, CMV and Epstein-Barr virus. Linkage disequilibrium might explain the correlated functional status among segregating V segments, but an unknown experimental factor could not be excluded. Across donors, most TCR sequences were observed very rarely, whereas some public TCRs were present in many individuals. Because HLA typing was unavailable for some donors at each locus, only the typed subset was used in association tests. CMV serostatus was the only immune exposure information available for the cohort. A later analysis found that TCR association rates varied across HLA loci, with DRB1 alleles showing the most associated TCRs and HLA-C alleles the fewest. A later genetic analysis associated a missense DCLRE1C variant with V-gene and J-gene trimming of TCR beta chains, and an independent cohort replicated the association. Three of the identified cytomegalovirus-associated TCR beta chains were confirmed in vitro to be specific for cytomegalovirus antigens. Because counts were too low, approximately 15 rarely observed V segments, including chromosome 9 orphons, were excluded from the earlier analysis of some 590 of the donors. The study listed 170 or so TCR beta chains as associated with cytomegalovirus. In a later analysis, HLA-associated TCR beta chains showed more clonal expansion and lower generation probabilities than non-associated chains that were equally common. According to the authors, the approach could potentially be generalized to other disease states and immunological phenotypes. Some IMGT-functional V segments, including TRBV6-2 and TRBV6-3, could not be told apart with the 87-base-pair reads, so those segments were excluded. A later analysis found that most CMV-associated TCR beta chains appeared HLA-restricted, with HLA associations seemingly driven largely by CMV exposure. The cohort was sequenced for TCR beta chains only, and without alpha or paired-chain data the features that could be detected were limited. In an earlier analysis of under 600 of the donors, most TCR beta V segments were observed in productive rearrangements about 90% or about 30% of the time, broadly matching IMGT annotations. A further reported finding was that TCR beta sequences accurately predicted the HLA-A and HLA-B alleles for most subjects in the first cohort. When HLA alleles, especially DR and DQ, strongly co-occurred, TCR associations were difficult to assign to individual alleles. In a later analysis, some 17,000 TCR beta sequences were associated with specific HLA alleles at a false discovery rate of 0.05.

As concerns this clone: The antigen it binds to is not known. No quality values exist for individual bases; no much larger clone is one base distant.

The library was made by the immunoSEQ multiplex PCR assay. For the multiplex PCR, a mixture combining 60 forward primers for TCR Vbeta segments and 13 reverse primers for TCR Jbeta segments was used. Amplification of the CDR3 region of rearranged TCR beta genes was performed with a multiplex PCR assay on genomic DNA. Amplified TCR beta libraries were sequenced as 87-base-pair reads on the Illumina HiSeq System. The authors' analysis ran thus. A later analysis tallied around 82 million unique TCR beta chains across the 666 repertoires, and 10 million to 11 million of those chains were shared by two or more donors. Raw reads were error-corrected and collapsed into unique sequences with a nearest-neighbor algorithm that merged closely related sequences to remove PCR and sequencing errors. Alignment of CDR3 sequences to IMGT reference sequences was used to assign V, D and J gene segments. For a sequence to be retained, a match of at least six nucleotides was required to both a V gene segment and a J gene segment. A rearrangement was called productive if the CDR3 had no stop codons and remained in frame with V and J, and every other rearrangement was called non-productive. CDR3 was defined by IMGT convention, running from the second conserved V-encoded cysteine to the conserved J-encoded phenylalanine. In an earlier analysis of roughly 580 of the donors, sequences lacking an unambiguous match to a single V gene segment were excluded. In an earlier analysis of 500 to 750 of the donors, V segments were called functional above 56.7% productive rearrangements and were called segregating when the between-donor standard deviation exceeded 5%. A statistical classification framework was built to diagnose cytomegalovirus status from the catalog of TCR beta chain sequences. In a later analysis, V and J genes were assigned by comparing TCR nucleotide sequences against IMGT/GENE-DB human TR gene sequences. In a later analysis, CDR3 sequences and most-parsimonious VDJ recombination scenarios were assigned using the TCRdist pipeline. In a later analysis, each TCR beta chain was defined by its CDR3 amino acid sequence together with its V-gene family, and reads lacking a unique V-gene family were excluded. To address suspected cross-contamination and a sequencing artifact, a later analysis removed 450 to 700 highly shared, low-generation-probability nucleotide sequences. For each public chain, a later analysis derived a clonal expansion index from normalized ranks of inferred template counts within each repertoire. In a later analysis, generation probabilities were computed with a VDJ recombination model fitted to out-of-frame rearrangements, and the resulting probabilities were checked against IGoR. In a later analysis, TCR-TCR, TCR-HLA and TCR-CMV co-occurrence was scored with hypergeometric tests, and a repertoire-size bias correction was applied to TCR pairs. False discovery rates were estimated in a later analysis by permuting HLA or CMV assignments 20 times. In a later analysis, co-occurring TCRs were grouped using DBSCAN, with TCRdist sequence similarity added in when clustering inside HLA-allele-positive subsets. For co-occurrence clustering, repertoires with fewer than 30,000 or more than 120,000 public chains were excluded, along with 4 to 6 repertoires with anomalous nucleotide sharing. TCRdb took over this immuneACCESS table, retaining in-frame rearrangements with V and J assigned. Such tables are incomplete; in checked studies, under half of the missing clones stem from an unresolved V gene, and the remainder is unexplained. V and J calls and clone size are as listed in that table; D and trimming were resolved from the DNA. Present in this sample are about 120,000 clones, 60% to 85% of which were seen just once. Clones ranked in the top ten supply around 3% of the sample.

The cohort consisted of more than 650 healthy bone marrow donors. At the time of sampling, all cohort members were nominally healthy, though unrecorded immune exposures were likely present. The donor tested CMV seropositive, placing the donor among the roughly 270 seropositive members of the cohort. A peripheral blood sample was collected from each donor, and TCR beta sequencing was performed on peripheral blood mononuclear cells. Genomic DNA was extracted from the blood cell samples with the Qiagen DNeasy Blood Extraction Kit. Spanning cysteine to phenylalanine, the CDR3 consists of 14 amino acids. The only DNA kept is the CDR3, 42 bases in frame from the first base. V trim: 10 bases; J trim: 2 bases; unmatched bases: 7. Taken from the germline V gene, the CDR1 and CDR2 loops are MGHRA and YSYEKL.

The clonotype was recovered from a woman aged 40 to 49 in good health and CMV-seropositive. Sequencing input: PBMCs. The receptor chain draws on TRBV4-1 and TRBJ2-5, with TRBD2 identical over 10 junction bases. The CDR3: CATSSSGGQETQYF. The bases are TGCGCCACCTCTTCTAGCGGGGGACAAGAGACCCAGTACTTC.